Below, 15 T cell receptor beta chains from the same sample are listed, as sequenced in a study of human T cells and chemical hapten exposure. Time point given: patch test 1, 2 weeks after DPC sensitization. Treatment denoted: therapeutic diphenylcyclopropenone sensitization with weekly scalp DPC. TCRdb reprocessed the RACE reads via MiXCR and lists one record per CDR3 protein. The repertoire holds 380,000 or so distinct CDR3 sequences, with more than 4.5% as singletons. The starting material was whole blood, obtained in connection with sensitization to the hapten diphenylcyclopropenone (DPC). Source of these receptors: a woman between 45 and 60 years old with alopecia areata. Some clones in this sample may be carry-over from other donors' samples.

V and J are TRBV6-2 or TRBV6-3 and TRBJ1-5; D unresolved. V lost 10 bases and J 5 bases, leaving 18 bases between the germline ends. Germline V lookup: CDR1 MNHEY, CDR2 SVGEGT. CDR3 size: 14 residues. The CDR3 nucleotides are TGTGCCACCTCGAGGTCTTATTCCGATCAGCCCCAGCATTTT. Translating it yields CATSRSYSDQPQHF.

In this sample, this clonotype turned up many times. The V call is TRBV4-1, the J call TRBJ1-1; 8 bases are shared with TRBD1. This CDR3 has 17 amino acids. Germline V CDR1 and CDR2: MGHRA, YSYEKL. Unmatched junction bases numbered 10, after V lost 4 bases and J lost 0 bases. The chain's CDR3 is CASSPQGAGSMNTEAFF. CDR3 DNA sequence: TGCGCCAGCAGCCCCCAGGGGGCAGGTAGCATGAACACTGAAGCTTTCTTT.

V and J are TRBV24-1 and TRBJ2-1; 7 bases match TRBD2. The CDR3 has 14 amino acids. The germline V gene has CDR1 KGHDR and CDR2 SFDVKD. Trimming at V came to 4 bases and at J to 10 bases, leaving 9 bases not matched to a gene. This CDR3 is CATSDRTRGWEQFF. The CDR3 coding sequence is TGTGCCACCAGTGACAGGACTAGAGGTTGGGAGCAGTTCTTC.

The CDR3: CSVETGRRAGANVLTF. DNA for the CDR3: TGCAGCGTTGAAACCGGGAGGAGGGCTGGGGCCAACGTCCTGACTTTC. The chain carries TRBV29-1 and TRBJ2-6, with 7 bases aligning to TRBD2. The trim removed 2 bases at V and 2 bases at J, leaving 6 bases unmatched. Germline V CDR1 and CDR2: SQVTM, ANQGSEA. The CDR3 length is 16 residues.

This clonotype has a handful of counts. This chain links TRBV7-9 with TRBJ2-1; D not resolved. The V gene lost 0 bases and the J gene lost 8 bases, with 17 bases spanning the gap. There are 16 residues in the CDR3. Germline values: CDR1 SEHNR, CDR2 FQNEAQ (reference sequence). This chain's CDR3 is CASSLAGGAIRDEQFF. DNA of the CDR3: TGTGCCAGCAGCTTAGCAGGCGGCGCGATACGGGATGAGCAGTTCTTC.

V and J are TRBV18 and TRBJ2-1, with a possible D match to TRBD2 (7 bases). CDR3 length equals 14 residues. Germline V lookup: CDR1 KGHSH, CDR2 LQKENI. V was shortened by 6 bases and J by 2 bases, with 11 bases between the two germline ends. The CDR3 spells CASSHGGPYNEQFF. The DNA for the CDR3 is TGTGCCAGCTCTCACGGGGGGCCCTACAATGAGCAGTTCTTC.

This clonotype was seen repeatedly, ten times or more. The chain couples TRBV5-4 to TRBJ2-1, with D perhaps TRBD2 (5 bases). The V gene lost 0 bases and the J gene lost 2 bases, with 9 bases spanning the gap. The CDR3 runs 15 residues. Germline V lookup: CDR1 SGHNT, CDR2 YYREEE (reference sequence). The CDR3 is CASSLDKGAYNEQFF. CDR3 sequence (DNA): TGTGCCAGCAGCTTGGACAAGGGAGCCTACAATGAGCAGTTCTTC.

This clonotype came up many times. This chain's CDR3 is CARGIQRVTYNEQFF. The CDR3 nucleotides are TGTGCCAGGGGTATCCAGCGGGTTACCTACAATGAGCAGTTCTTC. V is TRBV6-8 and J is TRBJ2-1; D perhaps matches TRBD2 (6 bases). V lost 9 bases, J lost 2 bases, and 17 bases lay in between. CDR3 size: 15 residues. The germline gives CDR1 MNHGY, CDR2 SAAAGT.

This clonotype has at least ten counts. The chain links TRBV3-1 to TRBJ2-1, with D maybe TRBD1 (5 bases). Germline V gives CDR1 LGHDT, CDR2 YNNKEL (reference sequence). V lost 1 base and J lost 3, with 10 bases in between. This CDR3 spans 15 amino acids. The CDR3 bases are TGTGCCAGCAGCCAAGTCGGACAAAGCTACAATGAGCAGTTCTTC. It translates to CASSQVGQSYNEQFF.

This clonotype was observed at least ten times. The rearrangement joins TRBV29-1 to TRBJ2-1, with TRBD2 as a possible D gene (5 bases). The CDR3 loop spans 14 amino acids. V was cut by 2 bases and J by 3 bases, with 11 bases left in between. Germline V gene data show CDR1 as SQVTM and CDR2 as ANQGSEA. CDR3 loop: CSVEPLALYNEQFF. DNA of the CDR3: TGCAGCGTTGAACCCCTAGCCCTCTACAATGAGCAGTTCTTC.

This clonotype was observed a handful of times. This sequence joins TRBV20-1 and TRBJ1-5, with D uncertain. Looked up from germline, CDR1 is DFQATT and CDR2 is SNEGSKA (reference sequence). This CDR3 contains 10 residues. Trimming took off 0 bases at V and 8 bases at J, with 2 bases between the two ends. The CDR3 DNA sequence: TGCAGTGCTAGAGATGAGCCCCAGCATTTT. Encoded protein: CSARDEPQHF.

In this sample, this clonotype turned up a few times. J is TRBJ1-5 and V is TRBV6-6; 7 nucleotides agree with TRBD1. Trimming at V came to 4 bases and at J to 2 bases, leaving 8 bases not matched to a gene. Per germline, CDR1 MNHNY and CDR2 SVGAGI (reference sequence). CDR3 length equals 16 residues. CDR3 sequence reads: CASSSFDRDGNQPQHF. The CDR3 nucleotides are TGTGCCAGCAGTTCCTTCGACAGGGACGGCAATCAGCCCCAGCATTTT.

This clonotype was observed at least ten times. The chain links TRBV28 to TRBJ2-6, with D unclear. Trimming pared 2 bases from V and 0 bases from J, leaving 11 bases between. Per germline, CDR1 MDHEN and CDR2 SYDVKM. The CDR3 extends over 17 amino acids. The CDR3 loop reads CASSLRPLSSGANVLTF. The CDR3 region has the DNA TGTGCCAGCAGTTTACGACCGCTCAGCTCTGGGGCCAACGTCCTGACTTTC.

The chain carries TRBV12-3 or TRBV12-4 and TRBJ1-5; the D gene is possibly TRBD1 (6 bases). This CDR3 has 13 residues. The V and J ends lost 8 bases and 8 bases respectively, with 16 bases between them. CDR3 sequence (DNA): TGTGCCAGCGGCCAAAGGGGGGGCGAGCCCCAGCATTTT. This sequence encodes CASGQRGGEPQHF.

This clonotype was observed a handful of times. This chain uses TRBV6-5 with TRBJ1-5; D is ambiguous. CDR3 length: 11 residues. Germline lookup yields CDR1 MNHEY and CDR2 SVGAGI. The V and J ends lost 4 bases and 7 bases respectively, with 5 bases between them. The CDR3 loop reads CASSWKQPQHF. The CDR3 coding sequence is TGTGCCAGCAGTTGGAAACAGCCCCAGCATTTT.